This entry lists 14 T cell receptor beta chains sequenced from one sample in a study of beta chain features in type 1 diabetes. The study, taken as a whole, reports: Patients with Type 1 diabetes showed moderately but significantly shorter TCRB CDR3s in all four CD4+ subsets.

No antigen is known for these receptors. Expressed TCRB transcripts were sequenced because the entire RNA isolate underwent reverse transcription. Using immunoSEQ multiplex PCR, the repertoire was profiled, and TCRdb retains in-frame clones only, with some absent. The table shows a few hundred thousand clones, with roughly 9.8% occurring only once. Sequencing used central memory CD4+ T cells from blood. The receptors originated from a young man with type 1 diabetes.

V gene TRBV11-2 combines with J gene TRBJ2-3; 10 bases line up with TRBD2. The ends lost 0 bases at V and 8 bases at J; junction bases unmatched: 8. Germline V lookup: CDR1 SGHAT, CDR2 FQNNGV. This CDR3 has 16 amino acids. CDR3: CASSLDQLLAGRTQYF. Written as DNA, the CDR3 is TGTGCCAGCAGCTTAGATCAATTACTAGCGGGACGTACGCAGTATTTT.

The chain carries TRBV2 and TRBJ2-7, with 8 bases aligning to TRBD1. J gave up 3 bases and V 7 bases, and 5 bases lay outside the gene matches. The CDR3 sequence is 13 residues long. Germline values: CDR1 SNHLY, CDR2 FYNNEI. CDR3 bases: TGTGCCAGCAATGGACAGGGTTTCTACGAGCAGTACTTC. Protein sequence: CASNGQGFYEQYF. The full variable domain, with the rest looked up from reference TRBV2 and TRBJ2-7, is EPEVTQTPSHQVTQMGQEVILRCVPISNHLYFYWYRQILGQKVEFLVSFYNNEISEKSEIFDDQFSVERPDGSNFTLKIRSTKLEDSAMYFCASNGQGFYEQYFGPGTRLTVT.

The CDR3 loop reads CAWSMVFGEQFF. As DNA, the CDR3 is TGTGCCTGGAGTATGGTCTTCGGCGAGCAGTTCTTC. The chain carries TRBV30 and TRBJ2-1; D gene ambiguous. This CDR3 has 12 amino acids. Germline V gives CDR1 GTSNPN, CDR2 SVGIG (reference sequence). Trimming removed 2 bases at V and 10 bases at J, with 12 bases between.

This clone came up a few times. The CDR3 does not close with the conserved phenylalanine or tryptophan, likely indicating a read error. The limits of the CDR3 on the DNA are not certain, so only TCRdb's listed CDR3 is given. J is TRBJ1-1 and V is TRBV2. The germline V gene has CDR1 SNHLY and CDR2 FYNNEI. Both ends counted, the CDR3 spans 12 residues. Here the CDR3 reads CASSESHGAVCG.

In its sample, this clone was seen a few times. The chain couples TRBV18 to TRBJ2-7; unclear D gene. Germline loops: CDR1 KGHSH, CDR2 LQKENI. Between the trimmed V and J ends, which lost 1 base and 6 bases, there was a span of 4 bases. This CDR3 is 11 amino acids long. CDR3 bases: TGTGCCAGCTCACCACAAAGCGAGCAGTACTTC. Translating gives CASSPQSEQYF.

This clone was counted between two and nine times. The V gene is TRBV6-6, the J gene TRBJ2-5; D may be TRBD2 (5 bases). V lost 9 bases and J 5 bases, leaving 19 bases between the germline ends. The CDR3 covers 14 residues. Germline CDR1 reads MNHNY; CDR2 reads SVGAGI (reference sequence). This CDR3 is CASRGLGVWETQYF. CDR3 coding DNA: TGTGCCAGTCGGGGTCTCGGGGTATGGGAGACCCAGTACTTC.

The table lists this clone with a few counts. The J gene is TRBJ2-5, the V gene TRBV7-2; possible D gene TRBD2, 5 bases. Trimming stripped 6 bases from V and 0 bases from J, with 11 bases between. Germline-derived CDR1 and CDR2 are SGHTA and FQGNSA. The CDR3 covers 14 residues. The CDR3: CASSGLANQETQYF. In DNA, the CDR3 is TGTGCCAGCAGTGGGTTAGCGAACCAAGAGACCCAGTACTTC.

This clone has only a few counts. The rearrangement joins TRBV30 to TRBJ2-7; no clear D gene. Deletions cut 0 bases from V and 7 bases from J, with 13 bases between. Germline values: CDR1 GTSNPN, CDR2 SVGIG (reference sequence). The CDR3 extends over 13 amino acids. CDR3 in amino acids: CAWSVQRLGEQYF. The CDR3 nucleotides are TGTGCCTGGAGTGTACAAAGGCTTGGGGAGCAGTACTTC.

This chain's CDR3 is CASSSGRETQYF. The CDR3 bases are TGCGCCAGCAGTTCGGGAAGAGAGACCCAGTACTTC. The genes are TRBV10-1 and TRBJ2-5; perhaps TRBD2 as D (5 bases). The V gene lost 5 bases and the J gene lost 4 bases, with 8 bases spanning the gap. CDR1 is WNHNN and CDR2 is SYGVQD in the germline V gene (reference sequence). The CDR3 covers 12 residues.

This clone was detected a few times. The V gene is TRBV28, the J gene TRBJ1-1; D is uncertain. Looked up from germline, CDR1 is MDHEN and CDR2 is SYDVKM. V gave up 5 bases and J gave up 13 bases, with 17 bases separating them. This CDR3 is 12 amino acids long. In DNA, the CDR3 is TGTGCCAGCAGTCCGCAAAATTGGTGGTGTTTCTTT. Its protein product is CASSPQNWWCFF.

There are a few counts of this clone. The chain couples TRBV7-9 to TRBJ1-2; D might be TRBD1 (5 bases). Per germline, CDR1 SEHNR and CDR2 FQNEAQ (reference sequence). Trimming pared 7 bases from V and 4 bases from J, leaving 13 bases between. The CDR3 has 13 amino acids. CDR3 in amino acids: CASTQSGAYGYTF. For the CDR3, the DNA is TGTGCCAGCACCCAATCCGGGGCCTATGGCTACACCTTC.

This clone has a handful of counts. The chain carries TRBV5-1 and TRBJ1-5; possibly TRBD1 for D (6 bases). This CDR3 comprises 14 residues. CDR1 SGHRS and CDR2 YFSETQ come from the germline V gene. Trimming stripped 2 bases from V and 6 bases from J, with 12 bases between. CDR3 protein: CASSLTGLVQPQHF. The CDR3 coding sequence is TGCGCCAGCAGCTTAACAGGGCTGGTTCAGCCCCAGCATTTT.

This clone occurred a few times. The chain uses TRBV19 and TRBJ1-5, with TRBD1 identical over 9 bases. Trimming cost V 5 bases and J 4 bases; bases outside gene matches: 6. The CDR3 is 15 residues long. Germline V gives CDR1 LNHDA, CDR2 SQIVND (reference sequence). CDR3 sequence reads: CASSAWTGVNQPQHF. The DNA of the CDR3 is TGTGCCAGTAGTGCCTGGACAGGGGTGAATCAGCCCCAGCATTTT.

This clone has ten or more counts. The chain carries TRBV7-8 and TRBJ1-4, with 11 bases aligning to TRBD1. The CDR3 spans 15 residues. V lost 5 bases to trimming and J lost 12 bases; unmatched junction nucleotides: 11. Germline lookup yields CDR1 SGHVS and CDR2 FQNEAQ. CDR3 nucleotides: TGTGCCAGCAGCATAGACGGGACAGGGGGTTTTGAACTGTTTTTT. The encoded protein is CASSIDGTGGFELFF.